The 10 T cell receptor beta chains reported below all come from one sample, sequenced in a study of early T cells in non-severe SARS-CoV-2 infection. TCRdb fed the 5' RACE reads into MiXCR, producing one record per CDR3 protein. Of approximately 28,000 distinct CDR3 sequences in the sample, 5.1% are singletons; the top ten hold under 4.5%. The material sequenced was whole blood. All receptors derive from an adult who was a healthcare worker with PCR-confirmed SARS-CoV-2 infection or an uninfected control (not recorded which).

This clonotype is classed as medium-sized (0.01 to 0.1%). The chain recombines TRBV5-1 with TRBJ1-1, with D perhaps TRBD1 (6 bases). The CDR3 loop spans 14 amino acids. The V gene lost 6 bases and the J gene lost 1 base, with 13 bases spanning the gap. Per the germline V gene, CDR1 is SGHRS and CDR2 is YFSETQ. CDR3 loop: CASKADRSNTEAFF. DNA of the CDR3: TGCGCCAGCAAGGCAGACAGGTCGAACACTGAAGCTTTCTTT.

In its sample, this clonotype was seen many times. The chain carries TRBV16 and TRBJ1-4, with D tentatively TRBD1 (5 bases). This CDR3 has 16 amino acids. Germline V CDR1 and CDR2: KGHSY, FQNENV. V lost 0 bases to trimming and J lost 5 bases, with 13 bases between them. In nucleotides, the CDR3 is TGTGCCAGCAGCCAATCGTCCCAGGGCCCGAATGAAAAACTGTTTTTT. It is translated as CASSQSSQGPNEKLFF.

By sample fraction, this clonotype is medium-sized. The chain recombines TRBV7-2 with TRBJ2-7; 10 bases align to TRBD1. Germline CDR1 reads SGHTA; CDR2 reads FQGNSA. With 2 bases clipped from V and 4 bases from J, the junction kept 5 bases outside the gene matches. The CDR3 is 15 residues long. CDR3 sequence: CASSLRDRGMYEQYF. As DNA, the CDR3 is TGTGCCAGCAGCTTACGGGACAGGGGAATGTACGAGCAGTACTTC.

This clonotype was seen many times. This chain uses TRBV12-3 or TRBV12-4 with TRBJ1-5; D unresolved. Trimming cost V 8 bases and J 5 bases, with 13 bases left between them. The length of the CDR3 is 13 residues. CDR3 nucleotide sequence: TGTGCCAGCGCCGGACCGAACTATCAGCCCCAGCATTTT. It encodes CASAGPNYQPQHF.

This clonotype turned up a few times. The CDR3 protein is CASSSGVRGIQYF. The CDR3 DNA sequence: TGTGCCAGCAGCTCAGGGGTGAGGGGCATTCAGTACTTC. J is TRBJ2-4 and V is TRBV7-8, with D possibly being TRBD1 (6 bases). Per the germline V gene, CDR1 is SGHVS and CDR2 is FQNEAQ. V was trimmed by 4 bases and J by 9 bases, leaving 13 bases between them. This CDR3 comprises 13 residues.

This clonotype was counted only a few times. The rearrangement links TRBV27 to TRBJ2-1, with D hard to call. Trimming took 0 bases from V and 10 from J, leaving 10 bases between them. Germline V gene data show CDR1 as MNHEY and CDR2 as SMNVEV (reference sequence). CDR3 length: 13 residues. CDR3 DNA sequence: TGTGCCAGCAGTTTATCTGCCCGAAACGAGCAGTTCTTC. It encodes CASSLSARNEQFF.

This rearrangement joins TRBV11-2 to TRBJ2-3, with 10 positions matching TRBD2. CDR3 length equals 18 residues. Unmatched junction bases numbered 11, after V lost 3 bases and J lost 2 bases. CDR1 and CDR2 from the germline V gene are SGHAT and FQNNGV. The CDR3 coding sequence is TGTGCCAGCAGCTTCGTTTTAGCGGGGGGAGGGCCCACAGATACGCAGTATTTT. It is translated as CASSFVLAGGGPTDTQYF.

This clonotype appeared a few times. This chain connects TRBV18 to TRBJ2-5; D may be TRBD1 (5 bases). The CDR3 has 11 residues. V was shortened by 6 bases and J by 5 bases, with 7 bases between the two germline ends. Germline V gene lookup returns CDR1 KGHSH and CDR2 LQKENI. The CDR3 protein is CASSAGETQYF. CDR3 coding DNA: TGTGCCAGCTCCGCAGGGGAGACCCAGTACTTC.

This clonotype was counted a few times. This chain connects TRBV30 to TRBJ1-3; D not resolved. Deletions cut 0 bases from V and 2 bases from J, with 11 bases between. In germline, CDR1 is GTSNPN, CDR2 SVGIG (reference sequence). This CDR3 is built from 15 residues. Here the CDR3 reads CAWSVKGAAGNTIYF. CDR3 sequence (DNA): TGTGCCTGGAGTGTAAAGGGTGCCGCTGGAAACACCATATATTTT.

This clonotype came up many times. This chain uses TRBV7-9 with TRBJ2-3, with 10 bases identical to TRBD2. The CDR3 is 15 residues long. V lost 6 bases, J lost 1 base, and 4 bases stayed unmatched. From germline, CDR1 is SEHNR and CDR2 FQNEAQ (reference sequence). The CDR3 reads CASSTSGVGTDTQYF. CDR3 coding DNA: TGTGCCAGCAGTACTAGCGGGGTGGGCACAGATACGCAGTATTTT.